These 3 T cell receptor beta chains were all obtained from the same sample, sequenced in a study of blood T cell repertoires in COVID-19. Sequencing used immunoSEQ multiplex PCR; TCRdb keeps in-frame clones, though not all of them. Of fewer than 200,000 clones in the sample, roughly 91% were seen once. Sequenced: peripheral blood. These receptors were taken from a man aged 35 to 55 with active or convalescent COVID-19.

The chain is built from TRBV10-3 and TRBJ1-5, with a weak D call TRBD1 (5 bases). There are 14 residues in the CDR3. Germline CDR1 and CDR2: ENHRY and SYGVKD. V was clipped by 6 bases and J by 6 bases, with 15 bases between them. The CDR3 spells CAIRPDSPSQPQHF. The CDR3 DNA sequence: TGTGCCATCAGGCCCGACAGTCCCTCTCAGCCCCAGCATTTT.

V is TRBV11-2 and J is TRBJ2-3, with 12 positions matching TRBD2. CDR3 length: 19 residues. The V gene's germline CDR1 is SGHAT and CDR2 FQNNGV. After removal of 4 bases from V and 0 bases from J, the junction contained 11 bases not matched to a gene. CDR3 nucleotide sequence: TGTGCCAGCAGCTCGACGCGGTGGACTAGCGGGGAGAGCACAGATACGCAGTATTTT. This translates into CASSSTRWTSGESTDTQYF.

The chain has TRBV19 and TRBJ2-5; D possibly corresponds to TRBD1 (5 bases). V was cut by 6 bases and J by 0 bases, with 14 bases left in between. Per germline, CDR1 LNHDA and CDR2 SQIVND (reference sequence). CDR3 size: 15 residues. CDR3 sequence (DNA): TGTGCCAGTAGACCACTTGACAGAAACCAAGAGACCCAGTACTTC. Amino acid sequence: CASRPLDRNQETQYF.